Listed here are 5 T cell receptor beta chains from one sample, sequenced in a study of blood T cell repertoires in COVID-19. TCRdb keeps only in-frame clones here, not all; method: immunoSEQ multiplex PCR. The sample contains about 58,000 clones, over 75% of which appear only once. Sequences were obtained from peripheral blood. The receptors stem from a woman in her sixties with active COVID-19.

This clone came up once. The gene calls are TRBV11-2 and TRBJ2-2, with 9 positions matching TRBD2. Germline values: CDR1 SGHAT, CDR2 FQNNGV. This CDR3 is built from 19 residues. The V gene end was trimmed by 2 bases and the J gene end by 5 bases; junction bases not matched to a gene: 15. CDR3 protein: CASSLRSGGLSLGTGELFF. The CDR3, as DNA: TGTGCCAGCAGCTTAAGAAGCGGGGGGCTTTCTTTGGGGACCGGGGAGCTGTTTTTT.

This chain connects TRBV6-4 to TRBJ2-1; TRBD2 matches 10 bases. This CDR3 spans 15 amino acids. Trimming removed 4 bases from V and 7 bases from J; junction bases left unmatched: 7. Germline values: CDR1 MRHNA, CDR2 SNTAGT. This chain's CDR3 is CASSAGLASGNEQFF. The CDR3 region has the DNA TGTGCCAGCAGTGCGGGACTAGCGTCTGGTAATGAGCAGTTCTTC.

The CDR3 is CASSDGTAYEQYF. For the CDR3, the DNA is TGCGCCAGCAGCGACGGGACAGCCTACGAGCAGTACTTC. The chain carries TRBV10-2 and TRBJ2-7, with TRBD1 matching over 7 bases. The CDR3 is 13 residues long. V lost 6 bases, J lost 2 bases, and 4 bases stayed unmatched. Germline V gives CDR1 WSHSY, CDR2 SAAADI.

V and J are TRBV7-9 and TRBJ1-2, with D possibly TRBD1 on 5 matching bases. Germline lookup yields CDR1 SEHNR and CDR2 FQNEAQ (reference sequence). Trimming pared 4 bases from V and 5 bases from J, leaving 14 bases between. The CDR3 covers 14 residues. CDR3 amino acids: CASSSSGRVYGYTF. The CDR3 nucleotides are TGTGCCAGCAGCTCGAGTGGCAGGGTTTATGGCTACACCTTC.

V usage is TRBV5-6 and J usage is TRBJ1-6, with 8 bases fitting TRBD1. The V gene's germline CDR1 is SGHDT and CDR2 YYEEEE. CDR3 length: 17 amino acids. V was clipped by 2 bases and J by 9 bases; unmatched bases: 13. The CDR3 spells CASSFRSWQGAGSPLHF. The DNA for the CDR3 is TGTGCCAGCAGCTTTAGATCGTGGCAGGGGGCTGGTTCACCCCTCCACTTT. The full variable domain, completed using reference TRBV5-6 and TRBJ1-6, is DAGVTQSPTHLIKTRGQQVTLRCSPKSGHDTVSWYQQALGQGPQFIFQYYEEEERQRGNFPDRFSGHQFPNYSSELNVNALLLGDSALYLCASSFRSWQGAGSPLHFGNGTRLTVT.